One and the same sample provided the 18 T cell receptor beta chains below, sequenced in a study of cytomegalovirus exposure and HLA in healthy donors. The PCR ran on 60 Vbeta and 13 Jbeta primers. Using immunoSEQ multiplex PCR, the repertoire was profiled, and TCRdb retains in-frame clones only, with some absent. The sample consists of 150,000 or so clones, roughly 80% of them appearing once. Sequencing input: PBMCs. The receptors derive from a woman aged 40 to 50 in good health and CMV-seropositive.

This chain links TRBV2 with TRBJ2-3; weak D call: TRBD2 (6 bases). V was shortened by 6 bases and J by 3 bases, with 19 bases between the two germline ends. The CDR3 consists of 16 residues. Per the germline V gene, CDR1 is SNHLY and CDR2 is FYNNEI. CDR3 DNA sequence: TGTGCCAGCAGATCGGTGCGAGGGGCGGGAACAGATACGCAGTATTTT. Protein sequence: CASRSVRGAGTDTQYF. The entire variable domain, with the rest obtained from reference TRBV2 and TRBJ2-3, is as follows: EPEVTQTPSHQVTQMGQEVILRCVPISNHLYFYWYRQILGQKVEFLVSFYNNEISEKSEIFDDQFSVERPDGSNFTLKIRSTKLEDSAMYFCASRSVRGAGTDTQYFGPGTRLTVL.

The chain uses TRBV7-9 and TRBJ2-3; 8 bases are a match to TRBD1. The junction had 5 bases not matched to a gene; V was cut back by 2 bases and J by 4 bases. CDR1 and CDR2 (germline): SEHNR, FQNEAQ (reference sequence). The CDR3 sequence is 15 residues long. CDR3: CASSLTQGAADTQYF. The CDR3 DNA reads as TGTGCCAGCAGCTTAACCCAGGGGGCGGCAGATACGCAGTATTTT.

This rearrangement joins TRBV7-2 to TRBJ1-1; D gene unclear. V was shortened by 1 base and J by 3 bases, with 6 bases between the two germline ends. Germline loops: CDR1 SGHTA, CDR2 FQGNSA. This CDR3 is 13 amino acids long. The CDR3 loop reads CASSLGSDTEAFF. In DNA, the CDR3 is TGTGCCAGCAGCTTAGGTTCGGACACTGAAGCTTTCTTT.

The V call is TRBV5-4, the J call TRBJ1-2; no clear D gene. Germline CDR1 SGHNT, CDR2 YYREEE (reference sequence). The CDR3 extends over 19 amino acids. Trimming pared 4 bases from V and 1 base from J, leaving 26 bases between. The CDR3: CASSNPTGGVALVNYGYTF. CDR3 sequence (DNA): TGTGCCAGCAGCAACCCTACTGGCGGGGTGGCTTTAGTTAACTATGGCTACACCTTC.

The rearrangement joins TRBV7-9 to TRBJ2-3; TRBD2 aligns across 10 bases. The CDR3 extends over 16 amino acids. The J segment lost 2 bases and the V segment lost 5 bases, leaving 7 bases of the junction unmatched. Germline CDR1 and CDR2: SEHNR and FQNEAQ (reference sequence). Written as DNA, the CDR3 is TGTGCCAGCAGCCTAGGACTAGCGGAATACACAGATACGCAGTATTTT. Its translation: CASSLGLAEYTDTQYF.

The chain joins TRBV19 to TRBJ2-1; D is perhaps TRBD2 (5 bases). V was trimmed by 3 bases and J by 3 bases, leaving 12 bases between them. Germline assignment: CDR1 LNHDA and CDR2 SQIVND (reference sequence). The CDR3 has 15 amino acids. CDR3 in amino acids: CASSMQAEDYNEQFF. DNA for the CDR3: TGTGCCAGTAGTATGCAAGCGGAGGACTACAATGAGCAGTTCTTC.

This clone has just a few counts. The chain employs TRBV19 and TRBJ2-3, with TRBD2 as a possible D gene (5 bases). Trimming left V 8 bases short and J 6 bases short, with 18 bases between. The V gene's germline CDR1 is LNHDA and CDR2 SQIVND (reference sequence). The CDR3 consists of 14 residues. The CDR3 DNA follows: TGTGCCAGTGGTCTCGCGGAGGCGGAGGATACGCAGTATTTT. Residues: CASGLAEAEDTQYF.

The chain couples TRBV28 to TRBJ1-5; possible D gene TRBD1, 6 bases. Trimming took off 5 bases at V and 5 bases at J, with 10 bases between the two ends. Germline V gene sequence: CDR1 MDHEN, CDR2 SYDVKM. The CDR3 consists of 13 residues. The DNA for the CDR3 is TGTGCCAGCAGTCCTCACAGGGATCAGCCCCAGCATTTT. It translates to CASSPHRDQPQHF.

The chain employs TRBV15 and TRBJ1-2; D might be TRBD1 (6 bases). The germline V gene has CDR1 LNHNV and CDR2 YYDKDF (reference sequence). The CDR3 is 13 amino acids. The germline V and J ends were trimmed by 4 bases and 8 bases, with 14 bases remaining between them. In DNA, the CDR3 is TGTGCCACCAGCACGAACAGGGTGTACGGCTACACCTTC. Encoded protein: CATSTNRVYGYTF.

The rearrangement links TRBV11-3 to TRBJ2-3, with D possibly TRBD2 on 7 matching bases. The germline gives CDR1 SGHNT, CDR2 YENEEA. The V gene lost 1 base and the J gene lost 3 bases, with 17 bases spanning the gap. This CDR3 region has 17 residues. CDR3 loop: CASSLGVGGPQTDTQYF. DNA for the CDR3: TGTGCCAGCAGCTTAGGGGTGGGGGGGCCCCAAACAGATACGCAGTATTTT.

This chain connects TRBV2 to TRBJ1-4, with a weak D call TRBD1 (5 bases). Per the germline V gene, CDR1 is SNHLY and CDR2 is FYNNEI. CDR3 length: 14 amino acids. V lost 5 bases, J lost 5 bases, and 12 bases lay in between. The CDR3 nucleotides are TGTGCCAGCAGTCTAGGGGTCTCAAATGAAAAACTGTTTTTT. It translates to CASSLGVSNEKLFF. The whole variable domain, filled in from reference TRBV2 and TRBJ1-4, reads EPEVTQTPSHQVTQMGQEVILRCVPISNHLYFYWYRQILGQKVEFLVSFYNNEISEKSEIFDDQFSVERPDGSNFTLKIRSTKLEDSAMYFCASSLGVSNEKLFFGSGTQLSVL.

The J gene is TRBJ2-7, the V gene TRBV7-2, with 10 positions matching TRBD1. With V trimmed by 10 bases and J by 4 bases, 7 bases remained unmatched. CDR3 length equals 13 residues. CDR1 and CDR2 from the germline V gene are SGHTA and FQGNSA. The CDR3 DNA reads as TGTGCCACCAGACGGACAGGGGGATACGAGCAGTACTTC. Its translation: CATRRTGGYEQYF.

This clone showed up just once. The chain couples TRBV5-1 to TRBJ1-3; D perhaps matches TRBD1 (6 bases). The CDR3 is 15 amino acids. V lost 0 bases to trimming and J lost 4 bases, with 11 bases between them. Germline V gene data show CDR1 as SGHRS and CDR2 as YFSETQ. As DNA, the CDR3 is TGCGCCAGCAGCTTGGATCCAGGGGTCGGAAACACCATATATTTT. This sequence encodes CASSLDPGVGNTIYF.

The chain is built from TRBV28 and TRBJ1-4, with a tentative D call TRBD1 (5 bases). The CDR3 contains 14 residues. CDR1 and CDR2 (germline): MDHEN, SYDVKM. Trimming cost V 7 bases and J 10 bases, with 19 bases left between them. CDR3 residues: CASTFGRGGAKLFF. The CDR3 DNA sequence: TGTGCCAGCACCTTCGGTAGGGGTGGGGCAAAACTGTTTTTT. Full variable domain (remainder filled in from reference TRBV28 and TRBJ1-4): DVKVTQSSRYLVKRTGEKVFLECVQDMDHENMFWYRQDPGLGLRLIYFSYDVKMKEKGDIPEGYSVSREKKERFSLILESASTNQTSMYLCASTFGRGGAKLFFGSGTQLSVL.

The chain uses TRBV27 and TRBJ1-2, with D maybe TRBD1 (5 bases). Germline CDR1 and CDR2: MNHEY and SMNVEV (reference sequence). This CDR3 is built from 13 residues. V was clipped by 3 bases and J by 8 bases, with 13 bases between them. The chain's CDR3 is CASSFGREWGYTF. The CDR3 nucleotides are TGTGCCAGCAGTTTTGGCAGGGAATGGGGCTACACCTTC.

In DNA, the CDR3 is TGTGCCAGCAGAGACAGTCACAATCAGCCCCAGCATTTT. It translates to CASRDSHNQPQHF. V is TRBV6-1 and J is TRBJ1-5; D perhaps matches TRBD1 (5 bases). Trimming removed 6 bases at V and 3 bases at J, with 9 bases between. The CDR3 extends over 13 amino acids. Looked up from germline, CDR1 is MNHNS and CDR2 is SASEGT.

This clone appeared a few times. The V and J genes are TRBV13 and TRBJ2-3, with D perhaps matching TRBD2 (6 bases). This CDR3 region has 15 residues. V was clipped by 2 bases and J by 0 bases, with 9 bases between them. Germline CDR1 PRHDT, CDR2 FYEKMQ (reference sequence). CDR3 residues: CASSLSSVSTDTQYF. The DNA of the CDR3 is TGTGCCAGCAGCTTATCTAGCGTTAGCACAGATACGCAGTATTTT.

The J gene is TRBJ1-4, the V gene TRBV9; the D gene is possibly TRBD1 (5 bases). The CDR3 spans 14 residues. Between the trimmed V and J ends, which lost 0 bases and 8 bases, there was a span of 11 bases. Looked up from germline, CDR1 is SGDLS and CDR2 is YYNGEE. CDR3 loop: CASSVGPTAEKLFF. The CDR3 bases are TGTGCCAGCAGCGTAGGGCCGACAGCCGAAAAACTGTTTTTT. The full variable domain, rest sourced from reference TRBV9 and TRBJ1-4, is DSGVTQTPKHLITATGQRVTLRCSPRSGDLSVYWYQQSLDQGLQFLIQYYNGEERAKGNILERFSAQQFPDLHSELNLSSLELGDSALYFCASSVGPTAEKLFFGSGTQLSVL.